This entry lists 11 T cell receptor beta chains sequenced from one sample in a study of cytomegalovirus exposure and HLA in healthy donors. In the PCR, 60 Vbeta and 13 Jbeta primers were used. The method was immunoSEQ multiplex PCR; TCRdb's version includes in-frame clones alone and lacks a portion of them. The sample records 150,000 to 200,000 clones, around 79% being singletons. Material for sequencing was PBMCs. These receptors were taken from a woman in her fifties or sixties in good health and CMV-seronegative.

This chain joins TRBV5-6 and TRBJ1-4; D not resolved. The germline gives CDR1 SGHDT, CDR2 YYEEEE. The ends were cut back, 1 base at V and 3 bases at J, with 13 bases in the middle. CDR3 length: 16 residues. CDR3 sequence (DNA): TGTGCCAGCAGCTTGAGGAGTTCGGCGTCTAATGAAAAACTGTTTTTT. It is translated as CASSLRSSASNEKLFF.

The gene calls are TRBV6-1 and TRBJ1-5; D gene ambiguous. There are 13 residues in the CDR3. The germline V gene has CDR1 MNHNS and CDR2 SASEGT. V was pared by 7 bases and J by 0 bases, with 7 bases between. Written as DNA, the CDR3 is TGTGCCAGCAAGGAGACTAGCAATCAGCCCCAGCATTTT. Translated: CASKETSNQPQHF.

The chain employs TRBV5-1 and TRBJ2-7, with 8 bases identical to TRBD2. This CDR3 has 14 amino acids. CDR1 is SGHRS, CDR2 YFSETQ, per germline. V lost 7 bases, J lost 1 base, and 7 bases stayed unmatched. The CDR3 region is CASRLGGGSYEQYF. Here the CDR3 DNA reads TGCGCCAGCCGCCTCGGGGGGGGTTCCTACGAGCAGTACTTC.

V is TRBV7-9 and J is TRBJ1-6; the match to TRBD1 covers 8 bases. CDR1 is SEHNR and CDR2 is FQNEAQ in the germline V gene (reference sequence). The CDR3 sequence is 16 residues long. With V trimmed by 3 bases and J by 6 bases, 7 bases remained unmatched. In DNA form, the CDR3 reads TGTGCCAGCAGCTTGACCCCAGGGGGCAGTAATTCACCCCTCCACTTT. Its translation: CASSLTPGGSNSPLHF. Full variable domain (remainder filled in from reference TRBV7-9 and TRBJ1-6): DTGVSQNPRHKITKRGQNVTFRCDPISEHNRLYWYRQTLGQGPEFLTYFQNEAQLEKSRLLSDRFSAERPKGSFSTLEIQRTEQGDSAMYLCASSLTPGGSNSPLHFGNGTRLTVT.

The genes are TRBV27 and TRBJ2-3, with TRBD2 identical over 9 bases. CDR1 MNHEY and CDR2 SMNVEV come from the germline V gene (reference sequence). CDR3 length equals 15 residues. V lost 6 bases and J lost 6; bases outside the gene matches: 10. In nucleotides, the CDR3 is TGTGCCAGCAGCCTGCGACCTGGACTAGCGGATACGCAGTATTTT. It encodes CASSLRPGLADTQYF.

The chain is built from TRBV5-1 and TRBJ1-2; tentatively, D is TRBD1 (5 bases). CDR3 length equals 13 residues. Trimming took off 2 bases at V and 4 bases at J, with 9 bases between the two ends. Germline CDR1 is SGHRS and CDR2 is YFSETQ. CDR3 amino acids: CASSLGDIYGYTF. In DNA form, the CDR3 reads TGCGCCAGCAGCTTAGGGGATATCTATGGCTACACCTTC.

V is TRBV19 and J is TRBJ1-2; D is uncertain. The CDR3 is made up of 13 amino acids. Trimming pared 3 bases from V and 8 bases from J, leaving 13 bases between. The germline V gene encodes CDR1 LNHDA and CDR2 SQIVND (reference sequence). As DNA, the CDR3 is TGTGCCAGTAGTATTGTTCCAGAGGAGGGCTACACCTTC. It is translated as CASSIVPEEGYTF.

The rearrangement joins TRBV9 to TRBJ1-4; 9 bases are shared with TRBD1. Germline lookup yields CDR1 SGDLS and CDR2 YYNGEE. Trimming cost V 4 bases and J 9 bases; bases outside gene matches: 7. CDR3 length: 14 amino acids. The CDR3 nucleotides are TGTGCCAGCAGCTCGGGACAGGGAACCCAAAAACTGTTTTTT. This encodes CASSSGQGTQKLFF.

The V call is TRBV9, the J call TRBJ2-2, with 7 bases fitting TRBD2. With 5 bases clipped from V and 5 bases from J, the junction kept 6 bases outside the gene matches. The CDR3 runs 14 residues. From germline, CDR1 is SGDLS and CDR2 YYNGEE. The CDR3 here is CASRLGGDTGELFF. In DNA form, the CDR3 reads TGTGCCAGCAGGCTGGGGGGGGATACCGGGGAGCTGTTTTTT.

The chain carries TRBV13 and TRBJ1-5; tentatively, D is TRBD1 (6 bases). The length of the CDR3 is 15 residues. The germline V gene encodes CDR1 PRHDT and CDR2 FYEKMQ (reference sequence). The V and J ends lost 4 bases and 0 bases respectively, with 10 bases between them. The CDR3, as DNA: TGTGCCAGCAGCTCCAGGGGCCGTAGCAATCAGCCCCAGCATTTT. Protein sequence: CASSSRGRSNQPQHF.

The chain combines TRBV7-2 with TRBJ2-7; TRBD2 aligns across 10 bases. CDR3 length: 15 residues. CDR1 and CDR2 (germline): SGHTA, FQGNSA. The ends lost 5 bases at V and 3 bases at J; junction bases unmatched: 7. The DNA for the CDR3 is TGTGCCAGCAGCCGAGCTACTAGCGGGGACTACGAGCAGTACTTC. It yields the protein CASSRATSGDYEQYF.